This is a list of T cell receptor beta chains from one sample in a study of identifying expanded T cells in peripheral blood. This table comes from immunoSEQ multiplex PCR, and its TCRdb copy is limited to in-frame clones, with some not included. The data show approximately 79,000 clones, roughly 90% seen once. Source material: blood. Every receptor here comes from a person aged 18 to 69 in good health. The conserved cysteine and the conserved F or W are not part of the CDR3 here. Fields, in order: J gene, CDR3 length, V gene, D gene, CDR3 protein. A D gene is named only where the DNA matches it firmly.

TRBJ2-7 | 13 | TRBV6-6 | TRBD1 | ASSFPGQGLYEQY
TRBJ2-3 | 11 | TRBV2 | - | ASNERITDTQY
TRBJ2-3 | 12 | TRBV13 | - | ASSLGARTDTQY
TRBJ2-7 | 13 | TRBV5-1 | TRBD2 | ASSPTLAQNDEQY
TRBJ2-7 | 14 | TRBV7-2 | TRBD2 | ASSFGFGGSSYEQY
TRBJ2-5 | 11 | TRBV6-5 | - | ASSYRVLETQY
TRBJ1-5 | 14 | TRBV10-3 | - | AISESGSTADQPQH
TRBJ1-1 | 11 | TRBV29-1 | - | SVGLGWNTEAF
TRBJ2-7 | 12 | TRBV7-2 | - | ASSSGTEDYEQY
TRBJ2-7 | 13 | TRBV7-8 | - | ASSLVSEHNYEQY
TRBJ2-1 | 11 | TRBV4-1 | - | ASSRQRLLEQF
TRBJ2-5 | 14 | TRBV28 | - | ASSLIRGAGAETQY
TRBJ2-1 | 13 | TRBV2 | TRBD1 | ASSAFRDRYNEQF
TRBJ2-3 | 12 | TRBV7-8 | TRBD2 | ASSLEAGGKAQY
TRBJ2-5 | 15 | TRBV7-8 | TRBD2 | ASSLGAGTSRGETQY
TRBJ1-5 | 12 | TRBV30 | - | AWSPGQPYQPQH
TRBJ1-2 | 15 | TRBV7-8 | TRBD1 | ASTRQDRAQGGYGYT
TRBJ2-1 | 10 | TRBV6-1 | - | ASSVQDNEQF
TRBJ2-1 | 13 | TRBV6-1 | - | ASSESGATYNEQF
TRBJ2-3 | 13 | TRBV19 | TRBD2 | ASTSTSGSSDTQY
TRBJ1-1 | 12 | TRBV5-4 | - | ASSLGASNTEAF
TRBJ1-1 | 11 | TRBV5-6 | - | ASARPPYTEAF
TRBJ1-2 | 11 | TRBV5-4 | - | ASSLGLNYGYT
TRBJ2-1 | 11 | TRBV28 | - | ASEGDHNNEQF
TRBJ2-2 | 13 | TRBV11-2 | TRBD2 | ASSSLAGSTGELF
TRBJ2-7 | 11 | TRBV11-3 | - | ASSLDRGGEQY
TRBJ2-7 | 13 | TRBV15 | - | ATANGQTLSYEQY
TRBJ2-3 | 11 | TRBV18 | - | ASSPSGMDTQY
TRBJ2-2 | 12 | TRBV5-1 | - | ASSFGGITGELF
TRBJ1-1 | 12 | TRBV9 | - | ASSGELLNTEAF
TRBJ2-2 | 13 | TRBV29-1 | TRBD1 | SGRATGDNTGELF
TRBJ2-1 | 16 | TRBV7-8 | TRBD1 | ASSSQPAGTGDYNEQF
TRBJ1-3 | 11 | TRBV27 | - | ASSRQFGNTIY
TRBJ2-5 | 10 | TRBV29-1 | - | SVGGLSQTQY
TRBJ1-1 | 14 | TRBV18 | - | ASSPRGLAGNTEAF
TRBJ2-1 | 13 | TRBV27 | TRBD2 | ASSPQRGGYNEQF
TRBJ2-2 | 11 | TRBV7-2 | - | ASSWGRTGELF
TRBJ1-2 | 12 | TRBV5-6 | - | ASSLGVRFYGYT
TRBJ2-7 | 14 | TRBV5-3 | - | ARSPEAPDGAYEQY
TRBJ2-1 | 13 | TRBV9 | - | ASSFGGDGYNEQF
TRBJ2-1 | 13 | TRBV7-8 | - | ASSSGPAGALEQF
TRBJ2-3 | 16 | TRBV4-3 | TRBD2 | ASSQDRDSGRRADTQY
TRBJ2-7 | 10 | TRBV30 | - | AWSATSYEQY
TRBJ2-7 | 12 | TRBV10-3 | - | AISNQGGPYEQY
TRBJ1-2 | 11 | TRBV9 | - | ASWSPNNYGYT
TRBJ2-5 | 11 | TRBV7-2 | - | ASSLDGTRKGY
TRBJ2-5 | 12 | TRBV19 | TRBD2 | ASSIVSGGGTQY
TRBJ1-1 | 15 | TRBV4-2 | TRBD1 | ASSQERGQGARTEAF
TRBJ1-5 | 12 | TRBV6-6 | - | ASSLIPAGQPQH
TRBJ2-1 | 12 | TRBV6-5 | TRBD2 | ASSYSREGTLQF